The present entry profiles one T cell receptor beta chain with its context. As yet, its antigen is unknown. This CDR3 has 13 residues. Germline V gene sequence: CDR1 KGHDR, CDR2 SFDVKD. The J segment lost 2 bases and the V segment lost 4 bases, leaving 1 base of the junction unmatched. Multiplex touch-down PCR with TRB-A/B primers amplified rearranged V-D-J TRB sequences. TCRdb reanalysed the multiplex PCR reads using MiXCR and keeps one entry per CDR3 protein. The sample includes fewer than 9,000 distinct CDR3 sequences, less than 35% of them seen just once. Peripheral blood genomic DNA, not sorted cells or RNA, was the template. The data derive from a study of T cell repertoires in aging, cancer and after chemotherapy. Study-wide results and limits: Across the chemotherapy interval, each cancer cohort showed higher median generation probability, suggesting thymic rebound.

This chain links TRBV24-1 with TRBJ2-7, with TRBD2 matching over 7 bases. Sequencing was done on a sample of blood. The clonotype originates from a human donor in good health. CDR3 DNA sequence: TGTGCCACCAGTGAAAGCGGGGCCTACGAGCAGTACTTC. Amino acids: CATSESGAYEQYF.